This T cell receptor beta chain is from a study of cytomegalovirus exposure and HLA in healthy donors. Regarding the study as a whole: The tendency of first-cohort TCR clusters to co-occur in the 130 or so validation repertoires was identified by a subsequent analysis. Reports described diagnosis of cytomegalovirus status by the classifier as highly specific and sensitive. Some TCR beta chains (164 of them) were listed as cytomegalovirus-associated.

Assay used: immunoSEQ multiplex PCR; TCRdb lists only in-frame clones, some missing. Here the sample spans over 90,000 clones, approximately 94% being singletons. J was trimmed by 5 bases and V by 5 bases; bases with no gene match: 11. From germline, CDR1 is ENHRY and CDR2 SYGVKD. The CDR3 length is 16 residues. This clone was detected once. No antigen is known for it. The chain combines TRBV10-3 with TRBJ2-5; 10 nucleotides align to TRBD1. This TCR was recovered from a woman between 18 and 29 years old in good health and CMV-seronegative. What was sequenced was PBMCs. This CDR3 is CAISLQDRGLLETQYF. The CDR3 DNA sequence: TGTGCCATCAGTCTTCAAGACAGGGGGCTCCTCGAGACCCAGTACTTC.